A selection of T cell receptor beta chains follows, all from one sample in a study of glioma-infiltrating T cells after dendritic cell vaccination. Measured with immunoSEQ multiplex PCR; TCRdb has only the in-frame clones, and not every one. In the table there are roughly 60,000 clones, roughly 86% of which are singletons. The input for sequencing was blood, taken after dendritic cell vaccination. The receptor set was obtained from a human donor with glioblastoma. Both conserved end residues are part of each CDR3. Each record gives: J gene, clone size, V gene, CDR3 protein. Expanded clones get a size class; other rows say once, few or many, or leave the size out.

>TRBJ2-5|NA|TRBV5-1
CASSWVSGGGQETQYF
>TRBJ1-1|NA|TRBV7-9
CASSPGRTSEAFF
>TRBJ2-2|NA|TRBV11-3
CASSMRGGRGTGELFF
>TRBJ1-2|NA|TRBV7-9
CASSLEAPSRYLYGYTF
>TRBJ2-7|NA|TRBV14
CASSQDSDPYEQYF
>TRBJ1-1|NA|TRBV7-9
CASSTGQLNTEAFF
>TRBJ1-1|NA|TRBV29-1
CSVHLGQVNTEAFF
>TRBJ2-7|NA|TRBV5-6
CASSFLGRGEQYF
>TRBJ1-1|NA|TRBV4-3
CASSQVSTGPNTEAFF
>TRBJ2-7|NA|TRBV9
CASSVETSGYEQYF
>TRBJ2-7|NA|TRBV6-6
CASRNRPYEQYF
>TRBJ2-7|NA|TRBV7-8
CASSLGLAGSYEQYF
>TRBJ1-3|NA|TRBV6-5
CASSQTVFAGNTIYF
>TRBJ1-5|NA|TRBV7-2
CASSLTGNQPQHF
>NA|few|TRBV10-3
CAISGEAGAGAYEQYF
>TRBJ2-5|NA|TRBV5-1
CASSSLGGETQYF
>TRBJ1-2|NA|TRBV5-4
CASSSPGQPYGYTF
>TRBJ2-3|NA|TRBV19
CASRNPTSGPYTDTQYF
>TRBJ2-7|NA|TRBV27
CASRGTSGSVYEQYF
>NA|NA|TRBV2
CASGGGVGGSEQYF
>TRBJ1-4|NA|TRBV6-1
CASSPQTTNEKLFF
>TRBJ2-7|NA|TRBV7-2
CASSLSTGSYEQYF
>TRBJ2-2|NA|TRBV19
CASSPRLAGVNTGELFF
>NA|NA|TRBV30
CAWSSPGVPYEQYF
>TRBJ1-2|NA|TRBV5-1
CASSFTPEGNYGYTF
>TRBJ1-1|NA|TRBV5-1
CASSLEGTGEAFF
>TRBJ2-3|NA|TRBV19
CASSIRGALADRTDTQYF
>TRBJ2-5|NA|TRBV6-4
CASSDRGWETQYF
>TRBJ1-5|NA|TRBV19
CASSYSGQLRFRPQHF
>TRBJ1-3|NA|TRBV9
CASSVGSIEGNTIYF
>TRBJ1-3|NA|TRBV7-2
CASSKGSSSGNTIYF
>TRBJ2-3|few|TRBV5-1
CASSLGNRGVDTQYF
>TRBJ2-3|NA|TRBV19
CASGPGVRTDTQYF
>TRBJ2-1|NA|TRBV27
CASSFAHWRENDVEQFF
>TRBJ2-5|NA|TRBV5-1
CASSPLRGSAPRGETQYF
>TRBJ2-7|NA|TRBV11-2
CASSYQQGSEQYF